This TCR beta chain was identified in a study of blood T cell repertoires in COVID-19 (dated by TCRdb to 2020 to 2021). Turning to the overall study: Collaborator samples came from the United States, Italy and Spain and covered acute and convalescent phases of COVID-19. The prospective study material was composed of cDNA or gDNA derived from T cells, B-cell-depleted T cells, or PBMCs. The dataset comprised deeply sampled blood TCRbeta repertoires from subjects exposed to, actively infected with, or recovered from COVID-19. The repertoires were released in a freely available public database meant as a resource for research on the immune response to SARS-CoV-2. Samples came from the ongoing ImmuneRACE study (first 160 participants) plus 1,254 subjects from 6 global collaborators. Sample metadata almost always included a de-identified subject ID, COVID-19 status, age in years and sex. Where available, HLA class I and class II types were obtained from metadata supplied by the sample provider rather than from assay-based typing.

One collaborating source in Seattle enrolled patients during active infection and followed them longitudinally through the course of disease. Each collaborating institution followed its own protocols to collect whole blood in K2EDTA tubes. Collaborator samples were shipped for TCRbeta analysis as frozen whole blood, isolated PBMCs, or DNA extracted from either sample type. The immunoSEQ Assay, a bias-controlled multiplex PCR, was used to amplify TCRbeta CDR3 regions from genomic DNA. On the study's bioinformatics: Within the assay, amplification of reference gene primers was used to estimate how many nucleated cells each sample contained. To quantify the absolute abundance of each unique TCRbeta CDR3 rearrangement, sequence reads were collapsed and filtered. Productive Simpson clonality was computed per sample as the square root of Simpson's diversity index over productive rearrangements. TCRdb stores this immuneACCESS table with in-frame sequences only. Part of the clones is absent; in the studies checked, under half of the shortfall reflects unresolved V genes, and no reason is known for the rest. V and J calls and clone size are copied from that table; D and trimming were computed from the DNA. For this sample the table gives around 210,000 clones, of which approximately 80% were detected only once. Under 10% of the sample goes to the ten largest clones.

This clone was recorded once. It lacks a known antigen. Within one base of it there is no much larger clone, and no base qualities were kept. V is trimmed back by 8 bases and J by 0 bases, and the junction contains 5 bases that no gene match accounts for. CDR1 MNHEY and CDR2 SVGAGI are derived from the germline V gene. The cysteine opens and the phenylalanine closes a CDR3 of 14 amino acids. Only the CDR3 DNA stays, 42 bases, in frame from base 1. Study-level results and caveats: The amount of clinical and demographic metadata varied by source and participant and was provided uncurated.

The chain employs TRBV6-5 and TRBJ2-7; the junction holds 9 bases that match TRBD1. This TCR was sampled from a woman older than 75 with COVID-19, enrolled during active disease. Material for sequencing was peripheral blood. The nucleotide sequence is given as TGTGCCAGCCTAGGGACAGGGCCCTCCTACGAGCAGTACTTC. This translates into CASLGTGPSYEQYF.